This TCR beta chain derives from a study of memory CD4+ T cells and cytomegalovirus serostatus. Study-wide findings and caveats: About two fifths of the roughly 150 known CMV-associated TCRbeta sequences appeared in CD4+ memory. Repertoires predicted CMV serostatus with median bootstrapped AUC of approximately 0.94.

Germline values: CDR1 MGHRA, CDR2 YSYEKL. The CDR3 has 15 residues. The V gene lost 0 bases and the J gene lost 7 bases, with 15 bases spanning the gap. The assay was immunoSEQ multiplex PCR, and TCRdb's table has in-frame clones only and misses some. Among about 50,000 clones listed, roughly three quarters were seen once. Single viable CD3+CD4+CD8-CD45RO+ cells were sorted as the memory CD4+ T cells. Comment on this clone: The antigen is not known.

The chain carries TRBV4-1 and TRBJ1-2, with a tentative D call TRBD1 (5 bases). The TCR sequence derives from an adult in good health and CMV-seronegative. Specimen: memory CD4+ T cells from blood. The CDR3 coding sequence is TGCGCCAGCAGCCAAGAAGGGACCATTAGAACTGGCTACACCTTC. The encoded protein is CASSQEGTIRTGYTF.